Sequencing of this T cell receptor beta chain was carried out in a study of blood T cell repertoires in COVID-19. TCRdb's table, derived via immunoSEQ multiplex PCR, lists solely in-frame clones and lacks some. The data contain around 190,000 clones, under 85% of them singletons. Germline CDR1 and CDR2: WSHSY and SAAADI. Trimming left V 4 bases short and J 11 bases short, with 15 bases between. CDR3 length equals 13 residues. The count of this clone is one. The gene calls are TRBV10-2 and TRBJ1-5; D is possibly TRBD1 (5 bases). The sample taken for sequencing was peripheral blood. The receptor's source is a woman in her 70s with COVID-19, enrolled during active disease. The CDR3 loop reads CASSGQQGRAQHF. The DNA for the CDR3 is TGCGCCAGCAGTGGACAGCAAGGTAGGGCCCAGCATTTT.